The entry below describes one TCR beta chain. In its sample, this clonotype was seen many times. Its antigen is currently not known. No qualities accompany the bases; no much larger clone lies one base away. The entry originates in a study of glioma-infiltrating T cells (dated by TCRdb to between 2015 and 2016). Regarding the complete study: Low-grade gliomas were WHO grade II oligodendrogliomas or astrocytomas, and glioblastomas were WHO grade IV tumors sampled at initial rather than recurrent diagnosis. Blood libraries targeted about 4.5- to 11-fold sequencing coverage of 1 million or so peripheral T cells. Glioma patients received dexamethasone for six or fewer days before surgery. Sequencing of TCR alpha- and beta-chain repertoires was performed on glioma tissue, on non-neoplastic brain tissue, and on matched peripheral blood mononuclear cells. To gauge divergence between tissue and blood T-cell populations, every tissue-infiltrating repertoire was compared against the peripheral blood repertoire from the same patient. Three low-grade glioma patients, roughly 8 primary glioblastoma patients and three non-glioma patients contributing non-neoplastic brain tissue were included in the paired cohort. Findings and caveats that apply to the study as a whole: Tissue and blood shared very few CDR3 sequences, a result attributed to high CDR3 diversity and limited sampling. VJ-independent divergence between tissue and blood was lower than expected in non-neoplastic patients but higher than expected in all gliomas, particularly low-grade gliomas. Small numbers underpinned the group comparisons: eight glioblastoma patients, three low-grade glioma patients and three non-neoplastic patients. A signature set of shared blood CDR3 motifs marked patients with low tissue-blood divergence and was depleted in highly divergent patients.

Immediately after resection, surgical brain or tumor specimens were cryofrozen in liquid nitrogen, with peripheral blood cells collected concurrently. TCR alpha and beta CDR3 regions were amplified with the iRepertoire nested amplicon-rescue multiplex PCR (arm-PCR) platform from RNA. One-step reverse transcription and amplification used roughly 100-400 ng of tissue mRNA or PBMC total RNA as input. Following bead purification, Illumina adapters were added by a secondary multiplex PCR, and the libraries were gel-purified between 200 and 400 bp. Internal 6-nucleotide barcodes were carried by the libraries and were used for demultiplexing. The libraries were sequenced on an Illumina MiSeq using 2x220 or 2x250 nucleotide paired-end reads. Per the source publication's procedure: Paired reads were merged using FLASH 1.2.11 and aligned with BWA-MEM to the GRCh37 human genome, and TRA and TRB reads were then extracted. For V and J assignment, an IMGT-derived reference of cassette sequences and CDR3 motifs that included pseudogenes was used. Reads were translated in three frames, and productive CDR3s were defined by a C…FGXG motif without stop codons. Unique combinations of V-J cassette pair and CDR3 amino acid sequence were defined as clonotypes. Hamming distance filtering was applied to reads, with thresholds set by the sequence error rate of each sample in mapped regions. TCRdb ran its own pipeline on the public reads, namely fastp trimming at Q25 and MiXCR clone calling, and kept in-frame beta chains. Entries are consolidated by CDR3 protein sequence, retaining the most common genes and DNA. These V and J calls are TCRdb output, not the study's own analysis. The sample includes approximately 400,000 distinct CDR3 sequences, with 35% to 45% observed a single time. The top ten clones comprise about 12% of the sample.

Sequencing input: glioma tissue, nonneoplastic brain tissue, or PBMCs (not recorded which). The sequence came from a human donor with low-grade glioma or glioblastoma, undergoing nonglioma brain surgery, or in good health (not recorded which).

The CDR3 amino acid sequence is: CASLVGLNNEQFF. The bases are TGTGCCAGCCTGGTAGGGCTAAACAATGAGCAGTTCTTC. The rearranged segments are TRBV28 and TRBJ2-1; the D gene cannot be resolved reliably. The CDR3 starts with the cysteine, ends with the phenylalanine, and has 13 residues. Only the CDR3 DNA is retained, 39 bases long and in frame from the first base. The V and J ends are trimmed by 8 bases and 5 bases, leaving 13 bases between them. According to the germline V gene, CDR1 reads MDHEN and CDR2 reads SYDVKM.